A selection of T cell receptor beta chains follows, all from one sample in a study of blood T cell repertoires in COVID-19. Profiling relied on immunoSEQ multiplex PCR, and the TCRdb table lists in-frame clones only, not all of them. The table has fewer than 120,000 clones, about four fifths seen once. Sample: peripheral blood. Every receptor here comes from a woman in her fifties or sixties with acute or convalescent COVID-19. Each CDR3 is given with its conserved first and last residue. D genes are given only for firm matches. Clone size is not always given. Where it is, it says once, few, many or a class for expanded clones.

TRBJ2-1	14	-	TRBV5-1	-	CASSLERIGNEQFF	TGCGCCAGCAGCTTGGAAAGAATCGGGAATGAGCAGTTCTTC
TRBJ1-2	15	TRBD1	TRBV5-1	once	CASSPYRQGGYGYTF	TGCGCCAGCAGCCCCTATCGACAGGGCGGCTATGGCTACACCTTC
TRBJ2-7	12	-	TRBV18	-	CASSPPSYEQYF	TGTGCCAGCTCACCACCGAGCTACGAGCAGTACTTC
TRBJ1-2	15	-	TRBV4-3	-	CASSQEGKGDYGYTF	TGCGCCAGCAGCCAAGAAGGGAAAGGGGATTATGGCTACACCTTC
TRBJ1-6	16	-	TRBV13	few	CASSGGSFWVNSPLHF	TGTGCCAGCAGCGGAGGAAGCTTCTGGGTTAATTCACCCCTCCACTTT
TRBJ2-1	14	TRBD1	TRBV5-1	-	CASSAIQGNNEQFF	TGCGCCAGCAGCGCTATACAGGGGAACAATGAGCAGTTCTTC
TRBJ1-1	10	-	TRBV12-3/TRBV12-4	-	CASRRSEAFF	TGTGCCAGCAGGAGATCTGAAGCTTTCTTT
TRBJ1-1	13	-	TRBV4-1	-	CASSPPGNTEAFF	TGCGCCAGCAGCCCCCCGGGGAACACTGAAGCTTTCTTT
TRBJ1-4	13	TRBD1	TRBV6-5	-	CATSTGPNEKLFF	TGTGCCACATCGACAGGGCCTAATGAAAAACTGTTTTTT
TRBJ2-7	13	-	TRBV2	-	CASSARTGRGEYF	TGTGCCAGCAGTGCCCGGACAGGCCGCGGGGAGTACTTC
TRBJ2-5	14	-	TRBV11-3	-	CASSLSRGQETQYF	TGTGCCAGCAGCTTATCAAGGGGGCAAGAGACCCAGTACTTC
TRBJ1-2	13	-	TRBV6-2/TRBV6-3	-	CASRPVPTYGYTF	TGTGCCAGCAGACCTGTCCCTACCTATGGCTACACCTTC
TRBJ1-1	15	-	TRBV19	-	CASSIAGIRKTEAFF	TGTGCCAGTAGTATAGCGGGGATTCGTAAAACTGAAGCTTTCTTT
TRBJ1-1	16	-	TRBV28	once	CASSTPAAGVNTEAFF	TGTGCCAGCAGTACCCCAGCGGCAGGGGTGAACACTGAAGCTTTCTTT
TRBJ1-2	15	-	TRBV6-6	few	CASSYLTVTNYGYTF	TGTGCCAGCAGTTACTTAACAGTAACTAACTATGGCTACACCTTC
TRBJ1-2	13	-	TRBV19	-	CASSMRSNYGYTF	TGTGCCAGTAGTATGAGGTCTAACTATGGCTACACCTTC
TRBJ1-1	15	-	TRBV4-1	-	CASSQGQVTNTEAFF	TGCGCCAGCAGCCAAGGACAGGTAACAAACACTGAAGCTTTCTTT